What follows is one TCR beta chain and its context. The data were taken from a study of blood T cell repertoires in COVID-19. Study in general: Sample material is recorded as cDNA or gDNA derived from T cells, B-cell-depleted T cells, or PBMCs.

In the original analysis: Using reference gene primer amplification, nucleated cell counts were estimated. Method: immunoSEQ multiplex PCR; TCRdb's copy keeps in-frame clones and lacks some. V and J calls and clone size are as listed in that table; D and trimming were resolved from the DNA. Counted here are tens of thousands of clones, 65% to 80% occurring once; the ten biggest clones make up around 49%. CDR3 length: 15 residues. The germline gives CDR1 SGHVS, CDR2 FNYEAQ. V shed 8 bases and J shed 5 bases, with 21 bases lying between them. The rearrangement links TRBV7-6 to TRBJ2-5; possibly TRBD2 for D (7 bases). The sequence was collected from a human donor in a cohort sampled during active COVID-19. The sample consisted of peripheral blood. CDR3 in DNA: TGTGCCAGCTCTAGGGGTGTCGGGGGGCTTGAGACCCAGTACTTC. It specifies CASSRGVGGLETQYF.